Shown below are 27 T cell receptor beta chains from a single sample sequenced in a study. One entry per CDR3 protein, called by TCRdb with MiXCR from the RT-PCR reads. The sample lists 550,000 to 750,000 distinct CDR3 sequences, 14% seen once, with about 3.9% in the top ten. Sequenced material: memory CD4+ T cells from blood. These receptors originate from a female donor in good health, serving as a healthy control.

This chain links TRBV18 with TRBJ2-5; the D is unclear. V shed 5 bases and J shed 5 bases, with 21 bases lying between them. The CDR3 runs 16 residues. Germline assignment: CDR1 KGHSH and CDR2 LQKENI. In DNA, the CDR3 is TGTGCCAGCTCATTACGGGTTACCGAAATAGGGGAGACCCAGTACTTC. Protein product: CASSLRVTEIGETQYF.

There are a few counts of this clonotype. This chain uses TRBV30 with TRBJ2-5; no definite D call. CDR3 length: 12 residues. Germline V gene data show CDR1 as GTSNPN and CDR2 as SVGIG (reference sequence). V lost 3 bases to trimming and J lost 5 bases, with 10 bases between them. The CDR3 loop reads CAWSRPRETQYF. As DNA, the CDR3 is TGTGCCTGGAGCAGACCCCGGGAGACCCAGTACTTC.

In this sample, this clonotype turned up a few times. The J gene is TRBJ2-1, the V gene TRBV20-1, with TRBD1 identical over 9 bases. The CDR3 runs to 13 residues. Germline V gene sequence: CDR1 DFQATT, CDR2 SNEGSKA (reference sequence). V lost 6 bases, J lost 7 bases, and 7 bases stayed unmatched. The CDR3 coding sequence is TGCAGTGCGGGTGGACAGGGGAAGAATGAGCAGTTCTTC. Its protein is CSAGGQGKNEQFF.

This clonotype was found many times. The V gene is TRBV7-9, the J gene TRBJ2-3; D is ambiguous. The CDR3 covers 16 residues. Germline V gives CDR1 SEHNR, CDR2 FQNEAQ (reference sequence). V lost 1 base and J 1 base, leaving 12 bases between the germline ends. The CDR3 DNA reads as TGTGCCAGCAGCTTAGGTCTGACCAGTCGCACAGATACGCAGTATTTT. Its translation: CASSLGLTSRTDTQYF.

In this sample, this clonotype turned up many times. The chain couples TRBV7-2 to TRBJ2-7, with D perhaps TRBD1 or TRBD2 (5 bases each). Between the trimmed V and J ends, which lost 1 base and 0 bases, there was a span of 10 bases. The CDR3 runs to 15 residues. In germline, CDR1 is SGHTA, CDR2 FQGNSA. The CDR3 protein is CASSLVEGTSYEQYF. The CDR3 DNA sequence: TGTGCCAGCAGCTTAGTGGAAGGGACCTCCTACGAGCAGTACTTC.

This clonotype showed up just a few times. V gene TRBV7-2 combines with J gene TRBJ1-6; no clear D gene. V lost 5 bases and J 5 bases, leaving 13 bases between the germline ends. The CDR3 length is 15 residues. The germline gives CDR1 SGHTA, CDR2 FQGNSA. CDR3 loop: CASSLQSSNNSPLHF. As DNA, the CDR3 is TGTGCCAGCAGCCTTCAGAGTTCTAATAATTCACCCCTCCACTTT.

This clonotype was counted only a few times. The CDR3 loop is CASSLGPGKGTNEQFF. CDR3 in DNA: TGCGCCAGCAGCTTAGGTCCGGGGAAGGGCACCAATGAGCAGTTCTTC. V and J are TRBV5-1 and TRBJ2-1, with D possibly TRBD2 on 5 matching bases. Per germline, CDR1 SGHRS and CDR2 YFSETQ. V lost 2 bases to trimming and J lost 6 bases, with 18 bases between them. This CDR3 has 16 residues.

This clonotype was observed a few times. J is TRBJ1-2 and V is TRBV18, with D perhaps TRBD1 (6 bases). V was cut by 4 bases and J by 0 bases, with 12 bases left in between. This CDR3 contains 15 residues. Germline lookup yields CDR1 KGHSH and CDR2 LQKENI. CDR3 protein: CASSQEGQTNYGYTF. The CDR3 DNA follows: TGTGCCAGCTCACAGGAAGGACAGACTAACTATGGCTACACCTTC. The whole variable domain, remainder taken from reference TRBV18 and TRBJ1-2, is NAGVMQNPRHLVRRRGQEARLRCSPMKGHSHVYWYRQLPEEGLKFMVYLQKENIIDESGMPKERFSAEFPKEGPSILRIQQVVRGDSAAYFCASSQEGQTNYGYTFGSGTRLTVV.

The rearrangement joins TRBV30 to TRBJ2-5, with D unclear. V was shortened by 3 bases and J by 4 bases, with 9 bases between the two germline ends. The CDR3 spans 12 residues. The germline V gene has CDR1 GTSNPN and CDR2 SVGIG (reference sequence). CDR3 sequence: CAWRHVGETQYF. CDR3 DNA: TGTGCCTGGAGGCACGTGGGAGAGACCCAGTACTTC.

In this sample, this clonotype turned up a few times. This sequence may be a read error, since a much larger clone differs from it by one base. The gene calls are TRBV24-1 and TRBJ2-1; D is uncertain. Germline lookup yields CDR1 KGHDR and CDR2 SFDVKD. The CDR3 sequence is 13 residues long. V was clipped by 7 bases and J by 0 bases, with 6 bases between them. This CDR3 is CATRASSYNEQFF. The CDR3 region has the DNA TGTGCCACCAGGGCTAGCTCCTACAATGAGCAGTTCTTC.

This chain links TRBV20-1 with TRBJ1-5; possibly TRBD1 for D (6 bases). Per the germline V gene, CDR1 is DFQATT and CDR2 is SNEGSKA (reference sequence). The CDR3 spans 16 residues. Deletions cut 5 bases from V and 1 base from J, with 18 bases between. DNA of the CDR3: TGCAGTGCTTATGGGCAGGGGATGACGAGCAATCAGCCCCAGCATTTT. Its protein product is CSAYGQGMTSNQPQHF.

The genes are TRBV5-4 and TRBJ2-3, with D perhaps matching TRBD2 (5 bases). CDR1 SGHNT and CDR2 YYREEE come from the germline V gene (reference sequence). The V end lost 0 bases, the J end lost 0 bases, and 11 bases lay between the germline ends. The CDR3 covers 16 residues. The CDR3 reads CASSLVGGHSTDTQYF. CDR3 DNA sequence: TGTGCCAGCAGCTTGGTTGGCGGGCATAGCACAGATACGCAGTATTTT.

This clonotype was detected a few times. This chain links TRBV11-2 with TRBJ2-3; 10 positions match TRBD2. V was pared by 2 bases and J by 1 base, with 12 bases of the junction left unmatched. The germline CDR1 and CDR2 sequences are SGHAT and FQNNGV. CDR3 length: 19 amino acids. CDR3 amino acids: CASSLLPRSGLAGTDTQYF. The DNA for the CDR3 is TGTGCCAGCAGCTTACTCCCCCGTAGTGGACTAGCGGGCACAGATACGCAGTATTTT.

The V and J genes are TRBV12-3 or TRBV12-4 and TRBJ2-2; 7 nucleotides agree with TRBD1. The junction had 9 bases not matched to a gene; V was cut back by 6 bases and J by 5 bases. The CDR3 runs 15 residues. CDR3 coding DNA: TGTGCCAGCAGCCGGCCATTACAGGGGACCGGGGAGCTGTTTTTT. Translation gives CASSRPLQGTGELFF.

The chain couples TRBV4-1 to TRBJ2-1; possibly TRBD1 or TRBD2 for D (6 bases each). This CDR3 spans 18 amino acids. The V and J ends lost 0 bases and 6 bases respectively, with 21 bases between them. Germline CDR1 MGHRA, CDR2 YSYEKL. The DNA for the CDR3 is TGCGCCAGCAGCCAAGATCGATCGGTAGGGGGGCGGATCAATGAGCAGTTCTTC. It is translated as CASSQDRSVGGRINEQFF.

A few counts support this clonotype. The chain links TRBV29-1 to TRBJ1-2; tentative D call: TRBD1 (6 bases). This CDR3 is 15 amino acids long. V lost 6 bases and J 4 bases, leaving 21 bases between the germline ends. In germline, CDR1 is SQVTM, CDR2 ANQGSEA. CDR3 region: CSVEPIRGWGYGYTF. CDR3 DNA sequence: TGCAGCGTAGAACCGATCAGGGGATGGGGCTATGGCTACACCTTC. Based on the CDR3 plus reference TRBV29-1 and TRBJ1-2, the full variable domain is SAVISQKPSRDICQRGTSLTIQCQVDSQVTMMFWYRQQPGQSLTLIATANQGSEATYESGFVIDKFPISRPNLTFSTLTVSNMSPEDSSIYLCSVEPIRGWGYGYTFGSGTRLTVV.

This clonotype was detected many times. The chain joins TRBV6-5 to TRBJ1-1; TRBD1 is a possible D gene (6 bases). The CDR3 consists of 13 residues. From germline, CDR1 is MNHEY and CDR2 SVGAGI. V shed 6 bases and J shed 7 bases, with 15 bases lying between them. The CDR3 loop reads CASSLRPTGEAFF. The CDR3 coding sequence is TGTGCCAGCAGCCTCCGCCCGACAGGTGAAGCTTTCTTT.

This chain links TRBV7-9 with TRBJ1-1, with D possibly TRBD1 on 6 matching bases. This CDR3 contains 14 residues. CDR1 is SEHNR, CDR2 FQNEAQ, per germline (reference sequence). Deletions cut 3 bases from V and 4 bases from J, with 12 bases between. CDR3 DNA sequence: TGTGCCAGCAGCTTCAGTGGGGGGCTCACTGAAGCTTTCTTT. Its protein is CASSFSGGLTEAFF.

V is TRBV18 and J is TRBJ2-1; unclear D gene. This CDR3 is built from 14 residues. From germline, CDR1 is KGHSH and CDR2 LQKENI. The germline V and J ends were trimmed by 3 bases and 5 bases, with 11 bases remaining between them. The CDR3 spells CASSPIYGDNEQFF. DNA of the CDR3: TGTGCCAGCTCACCCATTTACGGAGACAATGAGCAGTTCTTC. Variable domain in full (rest from reference TRBV18 and TRBJ2-1): NAGVMQNPRHLVRRRGQEARLRCSPMKGHSHVYWYRQLPEEGLKFMVYLQKENIIDESGMPKERFSAEFPKEGPSILRIQQVVRGDSAAYFCASSPIYGDNEQFFGPGTRLTVL.

This clonotype was counted a few times. This chain uses TRBV9 with TRBJ1-5; D call uncertain. This CDR3 is 13 amino acids long. Trimming removed 5 bases from V and 2 bases from J, with 8 bases in between. CDR1 is SGDLS, CDR2 YYNGEE, per germline. The CDR3 is CASRAERNQPQHF. Here the CDR3 DNA reads TGTGCCAGCAGGGCAGAGCGCAATCAGCCCCAGCATTTT.

This CDR3 reads CSARESWGGTSYGYTF. The CDR3 bases are TGCAGTGCTAGAGAGAGCTGGGGGGGGACCTCCTATGGCTACACCTTC. This chain joins TRBV20-1 and TRBJ1-2; tentatively, D is TRBD1 (5 bases). The CDR3 has 16 residues. Germline-derived CDR1 and CDR2 are DFQATT and SNEGSKA (reference sequence). V dropped 0 bases and J dropped 4 bases, with 18 bases sitting between them.

This clonotype was picked up a small number of times. J is TRBJ1-2 and V is TRBV3-1; the D gene is possibly TRBD1 (5 bases). In germline, CDR1 is LGHDT, CDR2 YNNKEL (reference sequence). V gave up 2 bases and J gave up 7 bases, with 23 bases separating them. The CDR3 loop spans 17 amino acids. The CDR3 nucleotides read TGTGCCAGCAGCCAAACTTCCTTCCCCGGGGGAGATACTGGCTACACCTTC. This translates into CASSQTSFPGGDTGYTF.

This clonotype has just a few counts. This sequence joins TRBV18 and TRBJ2-1; D remains ambiguous. The V end was cut by 8 bases, the J end by 0 bases, with 8 bases between. CDR3 size: 13 residues. Per the germline V gene, CDR1 is KGHSH and CDR2 is LQKENI. CDR3 amino acids: CASARASYNEQFF. As DNA, the CDR3 is TGTGCCAGCGCCCGGGCCTCCTACAATGAGCAGTTCTTC.

This clonotype was observed many times. The V and J genes are TRBV29-1 and TRBJ2-1; D unclear. The ends were cut back, 4 bases at V and 8 bases at J, with 6 bases in the middle. The CDR3 is 10 residues long. CDR1 is SQVTM, CDR2 ANQGSEA, per germline. The CDR3 DNA is TGCAGCGTTGGGTACCATGAGCAGTTCTTC. As protein: CSVGYHEQFF.

This sequence joins TRBV7-2 and TRBJ1-1; weak D call: TRBD1 (6 bases). V was shortened by 4 bases and J by 5 bases, with 14 bases between the two germline ends. Germline CDR1 and CDR2: SGHTA and FQGNSA. The CDR3 sequence is 14 residues long. The chain's CDR3 is CASSSGAQGTEAFF. CDR3 coding DNA: TGTGCCAGCAGCTCTGGGGCACAGGGAACTGAAGCTTTCTTT.

This clonotype was recorded a few times. The genes are TRBV5-1 and TRBJ1-1; D uncertain. Germline loops: CDR1 SGHRS, CDR2 YFSETQ. The V and J ends lost 4 bases and 2 bases respectively, with 12 bases between them. The CDR3 runs to 14 residues. CDR3 amino acids: CASSINFQNTEAFF. CDR3 coding DNA: TGCGCCAGCAGCATAAATTTCCAAAACACTGAAGCTTTCTTT.

This clonotype showed up many times. The chain's CDR3 is CASSVIGQGATDTQYF. The CDR3 DNA reads TGCGCCAGCAGCGTAATAGGACAGGGGGCCACAGATACGCAGTATTTT. This chain joins TRBV5-1 and TRBJ2-3; TRBD1 agrees at 11 bases. The CDR3 consists of 16 residues. Trimming took 4 bases from V and 2 from J; bases not matched to a gene: 6. The germline V gene has CDR1 SGHRS and CDR2 YFSETQ.